This T cell receptor beta chain was recovered during a study of blood T cell repertoires in COVID-19. J lost 4 bases, V lost 4 bases, and 6 bases had no gene match. The V gene's germline CDR1 is SGHDN and CDR2 FVKESK. This CDR3 contains 14 residues. This clone showed up just once. Libraries were prepared by immunoSEQ multiplex PCR; TCRdb keeps only in-frame clonotypes and omits some of them. The sample gives over 100,000 clones, over 70% of which show up once; roughly 2.5% is in the top ten. The clonotype was recovered from a man aged 50-59 years with active COVID-19. The sample taken for sequencing was peripheral blood. V is TRBV14 and J is TRBJ2-5; TRBD1 matches at 7 bases. CDR3 loop: CASSPRTGGETQYF. Written as DNA, the CDR3 is TGTGCCAGCAGCCCCCGGACAGGAGGAGAGACCCAGTACTTC.